Included here is one T cell receptor (beta chain) sequence, with context. A clone one base away is much larger, so this may be a read error. TCRdb itself ran the reads through MiXCR, one entry per CDR3 protein. The sample holds roughly 230,000 distinct CDR3 sequences; about 18% are singletons and the top ten take less than 50%. The sample belongs to a study of T cell repertoires in cytomegalovirus infection. This CDR3 spans 14 amino acids. CDR1 and CDR2 (germline): MNHEY, SMNVEV (reference sequence). The clonotype originates from a human donor in good health (CMV status not recorded). Some clones in this sample may be carry-over from other donors' samples. The sample taken for sequencing was CD8+ T cells from PBMCs. This chain joins TRBV27 and TRBJ1-5; 9 positions agree with TRBD1. This CDR3 reads CTSSSRQGVQPQHF. The CDR3 DNA reads as TGTACCAGCAGTTCACGACAGGGGGTTCAGCCCCAGCATTTT.